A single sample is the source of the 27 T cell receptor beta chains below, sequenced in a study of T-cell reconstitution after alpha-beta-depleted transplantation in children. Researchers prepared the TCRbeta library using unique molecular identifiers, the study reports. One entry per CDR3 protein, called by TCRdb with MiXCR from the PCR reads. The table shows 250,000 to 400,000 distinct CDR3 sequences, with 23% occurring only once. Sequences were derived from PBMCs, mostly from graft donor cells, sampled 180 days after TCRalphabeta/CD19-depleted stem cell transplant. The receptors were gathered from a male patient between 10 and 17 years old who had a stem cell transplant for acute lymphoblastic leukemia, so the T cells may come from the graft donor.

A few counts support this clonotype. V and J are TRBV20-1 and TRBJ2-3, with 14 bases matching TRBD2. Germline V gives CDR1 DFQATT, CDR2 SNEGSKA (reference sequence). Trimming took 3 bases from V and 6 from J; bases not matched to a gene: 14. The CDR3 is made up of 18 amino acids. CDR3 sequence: CSASRGIRTSGRPDTQYF. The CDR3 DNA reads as TGCAGTGCTAGCAGGGGGATCCGGACTAGCGGGAGGCCTGATACGCAGTATTTT.

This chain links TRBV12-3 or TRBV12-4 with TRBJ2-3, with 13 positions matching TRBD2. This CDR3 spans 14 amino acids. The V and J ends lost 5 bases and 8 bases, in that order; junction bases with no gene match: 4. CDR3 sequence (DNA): TGTGCCAGCAGTCCTGGACTAGCGGGAGCTACGCAGTATTTT. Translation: CASSPGLAGATQYF.

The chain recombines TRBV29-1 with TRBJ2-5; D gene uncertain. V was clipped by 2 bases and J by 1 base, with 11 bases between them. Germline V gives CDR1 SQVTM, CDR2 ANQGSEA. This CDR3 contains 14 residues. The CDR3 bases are TGCAGCGTTGAAAGGGTACAGTCCCAAGAGACCCAGTACTTC. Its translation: CSVERVQSQETQYF.

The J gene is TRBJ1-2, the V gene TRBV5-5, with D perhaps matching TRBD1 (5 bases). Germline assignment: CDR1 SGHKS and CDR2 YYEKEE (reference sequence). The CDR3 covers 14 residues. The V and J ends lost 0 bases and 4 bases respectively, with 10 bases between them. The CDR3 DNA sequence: TGTGCCAGCAGCTTGGGTTGGGACCCCTATGGCTACACCTTC. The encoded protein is CASSLGWDPYGYTF. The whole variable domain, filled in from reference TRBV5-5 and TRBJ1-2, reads DAGVTQSPTHLIKTRGQQVTLRCSPISGHKSVSWYQQVLGQGPQFIFQYYEKEERGRGNFPDRFSARQFPNYSSELNVNALLLGDSALYLCASSLGWDPYGYTFGSGTRLTVV.

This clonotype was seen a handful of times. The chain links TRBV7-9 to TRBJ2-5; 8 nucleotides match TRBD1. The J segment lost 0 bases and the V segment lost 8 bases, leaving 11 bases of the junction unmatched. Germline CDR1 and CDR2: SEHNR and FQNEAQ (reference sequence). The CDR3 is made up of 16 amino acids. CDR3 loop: CASQGQGSSNQETQYF. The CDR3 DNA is TGTGCCAGCCAAGGACAGGGAAGCTCTAACCAAGAGACCCAGTACTTC.

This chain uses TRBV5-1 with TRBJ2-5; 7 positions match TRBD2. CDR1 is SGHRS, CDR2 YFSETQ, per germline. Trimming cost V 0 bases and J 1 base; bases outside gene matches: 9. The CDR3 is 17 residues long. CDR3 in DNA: TGCGCCAGCAGCTTGGCCGGGAGGCGGGAGCCCCAAGAGACCCAGTACTTC. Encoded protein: CASSLAGRREPQETQYF.

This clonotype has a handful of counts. In DNA, the CDR3 is TGTGCCAGCAAAGTTAGGCCACCCCTCCAATCTGGGGCCAACGTCCTGACTTTC. It encodes CASKVRPPLQSGANVLTF. The rearrangement joins TRBV12-3 or TRBV12-4 to TRBJ2-6, with D unclear. This CDR3 is 18 amino acids long. V shed 7 bases and J shed 1 base, with 20 bases lying between them.

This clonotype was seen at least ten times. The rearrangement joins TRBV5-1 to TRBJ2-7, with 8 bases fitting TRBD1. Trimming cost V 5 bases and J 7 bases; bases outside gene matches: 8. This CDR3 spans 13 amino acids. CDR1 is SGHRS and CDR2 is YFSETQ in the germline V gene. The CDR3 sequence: CASRPDRGGEQYF. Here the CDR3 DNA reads TGCGCCAGCAGACCAGACAGGGGTGGAGAGCAGTACTTC.

The CDR3 DNA is TGTGCCAGCAGTTTATCTTCCACAGGAGTATTGAACACTGAAGCTTTCTTT. This encodes CASSLSSTGVLNTEAFF. V and J are TRBV27 and TRBJ1-1, with a weak D call TRBD1 (5 bases). Between the trimmed V and J ends, which lost 0 bases and 0 bases, there was a span of 14 bases. CDR1 and CDR2 from the germline V gene are MNHEY and SMNVEV (reference sequence). This CDR3 comprises 17 residues.

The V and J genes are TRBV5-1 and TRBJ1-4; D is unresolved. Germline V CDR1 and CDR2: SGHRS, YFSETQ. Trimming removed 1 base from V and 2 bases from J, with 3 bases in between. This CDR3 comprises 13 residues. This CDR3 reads CASSLKTNEKLFF. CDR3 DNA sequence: TGCGCCAGCAGCTTGAAGACTAATGAAAAACTGTTTTTT.

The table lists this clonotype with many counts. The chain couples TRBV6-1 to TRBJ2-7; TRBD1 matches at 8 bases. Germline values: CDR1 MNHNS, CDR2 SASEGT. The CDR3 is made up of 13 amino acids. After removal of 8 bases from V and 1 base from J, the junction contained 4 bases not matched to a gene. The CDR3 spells CASFTGGSYEQYF. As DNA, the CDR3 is TGTGCCAGCTTTACAGGGGGATCCTACGAGCAGTACTTC.

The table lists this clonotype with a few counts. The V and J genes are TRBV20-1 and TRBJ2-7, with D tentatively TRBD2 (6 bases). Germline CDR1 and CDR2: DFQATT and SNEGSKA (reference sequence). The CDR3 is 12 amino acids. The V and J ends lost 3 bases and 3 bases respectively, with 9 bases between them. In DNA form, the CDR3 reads TGCAGTGCTAGTGCCGGGAGCTACGAGCAGTACTTC. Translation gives CSASAGSYEQYF.

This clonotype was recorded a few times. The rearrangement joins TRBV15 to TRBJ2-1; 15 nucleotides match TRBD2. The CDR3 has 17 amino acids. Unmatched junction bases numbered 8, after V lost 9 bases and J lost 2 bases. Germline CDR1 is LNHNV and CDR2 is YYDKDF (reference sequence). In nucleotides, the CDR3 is TGTGCCACAAGGGGACTAGCGGGAGGAAAGCCCTACAATGAGCAGTTCTTC. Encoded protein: CATRGLAGGKPYNEQFF.

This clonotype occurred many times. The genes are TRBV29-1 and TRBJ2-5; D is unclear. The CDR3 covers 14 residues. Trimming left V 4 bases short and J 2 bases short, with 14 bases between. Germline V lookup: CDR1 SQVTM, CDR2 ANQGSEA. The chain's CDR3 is CSVGGFRVQETQYF. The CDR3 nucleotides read TGCAGCGTTGGCGGTTTCCGGGTACAAGAGACCCAGTACTTC. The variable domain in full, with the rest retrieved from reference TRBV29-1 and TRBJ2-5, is SAVISQKPSRDICQRGTSLTIQCQVDSQVTMMFWYRQQPGQSLTLIATANQGSEATYESGFVIDKFPISRPNLTFSTLTVSNMSPEDSSIYLCSVGGFRVQETQYFGPGTRLLVL.

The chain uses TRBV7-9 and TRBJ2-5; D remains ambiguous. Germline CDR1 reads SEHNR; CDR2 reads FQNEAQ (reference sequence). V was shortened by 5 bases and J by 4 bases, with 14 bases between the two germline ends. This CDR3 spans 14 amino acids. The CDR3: CASSRTTAPETQYF. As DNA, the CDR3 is TGTGCCAGCAGCCGCACTACCGCCCCAGAGACCCAGTACTTC.

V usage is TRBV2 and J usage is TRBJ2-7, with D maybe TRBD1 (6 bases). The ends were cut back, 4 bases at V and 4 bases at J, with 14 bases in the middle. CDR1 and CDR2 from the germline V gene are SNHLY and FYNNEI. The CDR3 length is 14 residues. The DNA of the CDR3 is TGTGCCAGCAGTGTTGAAAGGGGGTGGTACGAGCAGTACTTC. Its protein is CASSVERGWYEQYF.

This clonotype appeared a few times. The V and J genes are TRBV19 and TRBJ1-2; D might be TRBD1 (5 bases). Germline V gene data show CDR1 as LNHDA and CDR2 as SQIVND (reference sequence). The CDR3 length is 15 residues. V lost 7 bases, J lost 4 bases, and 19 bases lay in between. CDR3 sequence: CASTSWGQPSYGYTF. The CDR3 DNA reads TGTGCCAGTACCAGTTGGGGCCAGCCGTCCTATGGCTACACCTTC. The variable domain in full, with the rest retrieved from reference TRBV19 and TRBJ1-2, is DGGITQSPKYLFRKEGQNVTLSCEQNLNHDAMYWYRQDPGQGLRLIYYSQIVNDFQKGDIAEGYSVSREKKESFPLTVTSAQKNPTAFYLCASTSWGQPSYGYTFGSGTRLTVV.

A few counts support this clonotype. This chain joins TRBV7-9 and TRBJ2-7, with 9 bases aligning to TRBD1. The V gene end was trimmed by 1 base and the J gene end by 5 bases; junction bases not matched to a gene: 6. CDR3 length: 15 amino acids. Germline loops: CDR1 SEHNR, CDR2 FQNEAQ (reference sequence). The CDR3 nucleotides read TGTGCCAGCAGCTTAGGGGGACAGGGTCGGGACGAGCAGTACTTC. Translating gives CASSLGGQGRDEQYF.

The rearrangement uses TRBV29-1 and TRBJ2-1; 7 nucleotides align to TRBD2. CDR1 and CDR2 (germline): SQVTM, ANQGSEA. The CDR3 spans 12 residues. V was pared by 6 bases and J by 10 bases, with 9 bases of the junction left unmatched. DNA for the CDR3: TGCAGCGTCCCCTGGGGGGGGAAGGAGCAGTTCTTC. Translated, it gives CSVPWGGKEQFF.

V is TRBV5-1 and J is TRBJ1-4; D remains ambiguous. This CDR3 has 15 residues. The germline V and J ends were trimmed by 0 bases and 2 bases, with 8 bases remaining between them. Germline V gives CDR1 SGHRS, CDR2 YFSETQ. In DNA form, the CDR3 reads TGCGCCAGCAGCTTGGAATCCGCTACTAATGAAAAACTGTTTTTT. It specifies CASSLESATNEKLFF.

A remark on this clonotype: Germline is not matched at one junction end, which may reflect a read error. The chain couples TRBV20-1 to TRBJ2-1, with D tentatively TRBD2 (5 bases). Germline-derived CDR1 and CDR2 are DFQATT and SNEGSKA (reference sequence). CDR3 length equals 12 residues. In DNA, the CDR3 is TGCAGTGCCAGAGAGAGGCTAGCCGGTATGTTCTTC. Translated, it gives CSARERLAGMFF.

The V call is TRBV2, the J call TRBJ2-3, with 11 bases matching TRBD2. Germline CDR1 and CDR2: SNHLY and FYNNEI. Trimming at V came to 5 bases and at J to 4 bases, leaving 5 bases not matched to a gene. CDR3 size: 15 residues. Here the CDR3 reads CASSRLAGSPDTQYF. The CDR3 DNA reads TGTGCCAGCAGTCGACTAGCGGGATCTCCAGATACGCAGTATTTT.

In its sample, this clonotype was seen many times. The CDR3 sequence: CASSPVGGAYNEQFF. In nucleotides, the CDR3 is TGCGCCAGCAGCCCAGTCGGGGGTGCCTACAATGAGCAGTTCTTC. The gene calls are TRBV4-1 and TRBJ2-1; tentatively, D is TRBD2 (6 bases). The ends were cut back, 4 bases at V and 2 bases at J, with 12 bases in the middle. This CDR3 contains 15 residues. Germline V gene data show CDR1 as MGHRA and CDR2 as YSYEKL.

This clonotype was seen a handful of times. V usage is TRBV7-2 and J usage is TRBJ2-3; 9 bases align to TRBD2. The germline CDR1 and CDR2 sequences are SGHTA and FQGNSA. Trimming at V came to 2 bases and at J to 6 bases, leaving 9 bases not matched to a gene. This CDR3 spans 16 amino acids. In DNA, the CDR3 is TGTGCCAGCAGCTTAAGGGGGGGACTAGCTGCGGATACGCAGTATTTT. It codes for CASSLRGGLAADTQYF. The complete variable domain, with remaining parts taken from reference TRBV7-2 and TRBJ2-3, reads GAGVSQSPSNKVTEKGKDVELRCDPISGHTALYWYRQSLGQGLEFLIYFQGNSAPDKSGLPSDRFSAERTGGSVSTLTIQRTQQEDSAVYLCASSLRGGLAADTQYFGPGTRLTVL.

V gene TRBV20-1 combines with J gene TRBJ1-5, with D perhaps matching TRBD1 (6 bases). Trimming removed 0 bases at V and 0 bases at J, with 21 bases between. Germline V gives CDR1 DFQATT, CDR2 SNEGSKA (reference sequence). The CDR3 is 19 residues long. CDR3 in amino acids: CSARDRLRQAVYSNQPQHF. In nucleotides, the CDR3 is TGCAGTGCTAGAGATCGCCTCCGACAGGCGGTCTATAGCAATCAGCCCCAGCATTTT.

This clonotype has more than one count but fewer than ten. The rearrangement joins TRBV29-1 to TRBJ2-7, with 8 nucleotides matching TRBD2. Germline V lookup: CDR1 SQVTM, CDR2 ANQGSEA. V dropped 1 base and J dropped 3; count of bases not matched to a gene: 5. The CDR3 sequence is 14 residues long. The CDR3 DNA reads TGCAGCGTTGAAGTGGCTAGCGGGCGCTACGAGCAGTACTTC. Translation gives CSVEVASGRYEQYF.

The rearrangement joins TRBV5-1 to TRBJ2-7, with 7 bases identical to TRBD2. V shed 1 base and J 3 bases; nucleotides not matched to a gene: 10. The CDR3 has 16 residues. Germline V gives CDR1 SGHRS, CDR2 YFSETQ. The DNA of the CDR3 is TGCGCCAGCAGCTTGCGGAGGCTAGCGGCAAGCTACGAGCAGTACTTC. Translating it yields CASSLRRLAASYEQYF. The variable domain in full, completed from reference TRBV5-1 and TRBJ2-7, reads KAGVTQTPRYLIKTRGQQVTLSCSPISGHRSVSWYQQTPGQGLQFLFEYFSETQRNKGNFPGRFSGRQFSNSRSEMNVSTLELGDSALYLCASSLRRLAASYEQYFGPGTRLTVT.